The TCR beta chain under discussion was sequenced for a study of blood T cell repertoires in COVID-19. At the level of the study: Sites across the United States, Italy and Spain contributed samples from acute and convalescent COVID-19. From T cells, B-cell-depleted T cells, or PBMCs came the material, which was cDNA or gDNA.

As handled by the study authors: It was from reference gene primer amplification that nucleated cell counts were estimated. Assay: immunoSEQ multiplex PCR; the TCRdb copy retains only in-frame clones and omits some. V and J calls and clone size follow that table, whereas D and trimming were derived from the DNA. This sample carries about 230,000 clones, roughly 80% of them seen once, and the ten largest clones take about 8%. CDR1 SGHAT and CDR2 FQNNGV come from the germline V gene. The CDR3 spans 14 residues. V lost 5 bases and J lost 5, with 15 bases in between. The origin of this receptor is a woman older than 75 with acute or convalescent COVID-19. The genes are TRBV11-2 and TRBJ2-5, with D perhaps TRBD1 (6 bases). Sequences were obtained from peripheral blood. CDR3 in amino acids: CASSTTRGRETQYF. The CDR3 nucleotides are TGTGCCAGCAGCACAACCAGGGGTCGGGAGACCCAGTACTTC.